This T cell receptor (beta chain) is from a study of cytomegalovirus exposure and HLA in healthy donors. Study findings and constraints: Association of roughly 17,000 TCR beta sequences with HLA alleles was found at 0.05 false discovery rate in a later analysis. Reportedly, HLA-A and HLA-B alleles of most subjects were accurately predicted from TCR beta. Generally TCR sequences proved uncommon, though certain public TCRs appeared in numerous donors.

This clone was picked up one time. Its antigen is not identified. PCR involved 60 Vbeta and 13 Jbeta primers. Assay used: immunoSEQ multiplex PCR; TCRdb lists only in-frame clones, some missing. The sample holds around 69,000 clones; 60% to 70% are singletons and the top ten take roughly 7.2%. CDR1 is SGHNT, CDR2 YYREEE, per germline (reference sequence). The CDR3 extends over 14 amino acids. V was clipped by 7 bases and J by 6 bases; unmatched bases: 9. This chain connects TRBV5-4 to TRBJ2-1; 8 bases agree with TRBD2. What was sequenced was PBMCs. This TCR was recovered from a man aged 40-55 years in good health and CMV-seropositive. The CDR3 nucleotides are TGTGCCAGCCCAGCGGGAGAGTTCCCCAATGAGCAGTTCTTC. It codes for CASPAGEFPNEQFF.